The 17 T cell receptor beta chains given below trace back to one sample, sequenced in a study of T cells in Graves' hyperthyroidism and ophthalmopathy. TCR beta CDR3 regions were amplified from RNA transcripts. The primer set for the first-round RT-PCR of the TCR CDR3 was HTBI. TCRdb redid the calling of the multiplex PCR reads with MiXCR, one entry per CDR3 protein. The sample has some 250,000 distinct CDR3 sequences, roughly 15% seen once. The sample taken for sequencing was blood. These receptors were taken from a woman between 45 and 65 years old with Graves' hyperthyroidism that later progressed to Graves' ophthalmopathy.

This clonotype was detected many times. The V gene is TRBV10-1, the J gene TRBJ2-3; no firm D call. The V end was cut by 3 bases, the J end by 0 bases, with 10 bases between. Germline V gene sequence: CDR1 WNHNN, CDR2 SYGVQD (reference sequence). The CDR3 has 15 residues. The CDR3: CASSEGIWSTDTQYF. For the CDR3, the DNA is TGCGCCAGCAGTGAAGGGATTTGGAGCACAGATACGCAGTATTTT.

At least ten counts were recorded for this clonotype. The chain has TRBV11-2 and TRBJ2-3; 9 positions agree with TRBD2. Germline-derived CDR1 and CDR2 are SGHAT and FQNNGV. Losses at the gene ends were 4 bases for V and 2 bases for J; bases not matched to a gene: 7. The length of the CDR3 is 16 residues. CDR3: CASSSPTSGHTDTQYF. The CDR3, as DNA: TGTGCCAGCAGCTCCCCGACTAGCGGACACACAGATACGCAGTATTTT. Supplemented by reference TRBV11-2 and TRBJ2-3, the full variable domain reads EAGVAQSPRYKIIEKRQSVAFWCNPISGHATLYWYQQILGQGPKLLIQFQNNGVVDDSQLPKDRFSAERLKGVDSTLKIQPAKLEDSAVYLCASSSPTSGHTDTQYFGPGTRLTVL.

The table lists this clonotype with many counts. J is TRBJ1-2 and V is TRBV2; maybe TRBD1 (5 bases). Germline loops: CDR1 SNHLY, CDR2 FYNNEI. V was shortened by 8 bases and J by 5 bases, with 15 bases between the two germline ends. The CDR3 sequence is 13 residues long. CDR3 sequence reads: CASGALAGYGYTF. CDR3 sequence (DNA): TGTGCCAGCGGAGCACTGGCAGGGTATGGCTACACCTTC. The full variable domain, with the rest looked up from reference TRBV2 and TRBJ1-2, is EPEVTQTPSHQVTQMGQEVILRCVPISNHLYFYWYRQILGQKVEFLVSFYNNEISEKSEIFDDQFSVERPDGSNFTLKIRSTKLEDSAMYFCASGALAGYGYTFGSGTRLTVV.

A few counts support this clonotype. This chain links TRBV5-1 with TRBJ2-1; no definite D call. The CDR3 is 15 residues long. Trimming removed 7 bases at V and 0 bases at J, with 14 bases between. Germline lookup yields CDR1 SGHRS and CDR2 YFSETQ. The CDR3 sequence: CASGSDGLSYNEQFF. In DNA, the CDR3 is TGCGCCAGCGGCTCTGACGGGCTCTCCTACAATGAGCAGTTCTTC.

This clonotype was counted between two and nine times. The CDR3 DNA sequence: TGCGCCAGCAGCTTATGGGGGGGCTCGGCAGATACGCAGTATTTT. It is translated as CASSLWGGSADTQYF. The rearrangement links TRBV5-1 to TRBJ2-3; perhaps TRBD2 as D (7 bases). Looked up from germline, CDR1 is SGHRS and CDR2 is YFSETQ. The CDR3 totals 15 residues. The germline V and J ends were trimmed by 2 bases and 4 bases, with 14 bases remaining between them. Variable domain in full (rest from reference TRBV5-1 and TRBJ2-3): KAGVTQTPRYLIKTRGQQVTLSCSPISGHRSVSWYQQTPGQGLQFLFEYFSETQRNKGNFPGRFSGRQFSNSRSEMNVSTLELGDSALYLCASSLWGGSADTQYFGPGTRLTVL.

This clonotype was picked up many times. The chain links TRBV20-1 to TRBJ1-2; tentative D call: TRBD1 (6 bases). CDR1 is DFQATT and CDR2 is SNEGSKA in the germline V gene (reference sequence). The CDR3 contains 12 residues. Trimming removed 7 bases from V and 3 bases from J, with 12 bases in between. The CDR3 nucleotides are TGCAGTGTTCGGGGGGCGGACTATGGCTACACCTTC. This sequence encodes CSVRGADYGYTF.

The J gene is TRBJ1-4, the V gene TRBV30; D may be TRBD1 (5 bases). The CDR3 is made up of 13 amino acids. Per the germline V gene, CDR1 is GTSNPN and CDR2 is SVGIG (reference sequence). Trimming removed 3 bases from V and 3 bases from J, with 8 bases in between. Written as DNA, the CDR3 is TGTGCCTGGAGGCTGACAGCTAATGAAAAACTGTTTTTT. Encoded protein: CAWRLTANEKLFF.

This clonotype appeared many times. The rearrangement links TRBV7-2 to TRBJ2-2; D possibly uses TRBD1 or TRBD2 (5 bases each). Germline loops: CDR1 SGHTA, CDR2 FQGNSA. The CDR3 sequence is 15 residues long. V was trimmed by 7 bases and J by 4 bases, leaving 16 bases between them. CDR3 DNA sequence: TGTGCCAGCACCCCCCTGGGGCGGGCCACCGGGGAGCTGTTTTTT. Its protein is CASTPLGRATGELFF.

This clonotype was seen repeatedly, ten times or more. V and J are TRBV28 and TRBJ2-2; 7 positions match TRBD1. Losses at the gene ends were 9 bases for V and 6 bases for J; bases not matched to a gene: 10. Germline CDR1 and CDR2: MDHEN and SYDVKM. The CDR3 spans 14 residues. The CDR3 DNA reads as TGTGCCAGTTTCAACAGGGGATGGTCCGGGGAGCTGTTTTTT. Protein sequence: CASFNRGWSGELFF.

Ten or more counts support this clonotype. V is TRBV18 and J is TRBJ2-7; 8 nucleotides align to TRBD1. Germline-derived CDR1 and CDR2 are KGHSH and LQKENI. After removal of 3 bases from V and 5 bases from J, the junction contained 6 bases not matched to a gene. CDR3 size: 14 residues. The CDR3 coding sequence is TGTGCCAGCTCACCGCAACAGACAGGGGACGAGCAGTACTTC. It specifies CASSPQQTGDEQYF.

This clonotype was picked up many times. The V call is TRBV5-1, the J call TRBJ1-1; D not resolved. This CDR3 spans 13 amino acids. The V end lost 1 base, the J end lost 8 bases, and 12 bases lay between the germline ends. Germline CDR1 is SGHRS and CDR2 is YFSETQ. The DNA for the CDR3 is TGCGCCAGCAGCTTGAGTCCAGGCAACGAAGCTTTCTTT. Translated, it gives CASSLSPGNEAFF.

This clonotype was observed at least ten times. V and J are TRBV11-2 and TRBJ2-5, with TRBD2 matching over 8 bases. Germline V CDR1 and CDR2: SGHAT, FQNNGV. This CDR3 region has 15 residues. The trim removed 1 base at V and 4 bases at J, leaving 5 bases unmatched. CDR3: CASSLAYLAGETQYF. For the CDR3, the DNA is TGTGCCAGCAGCTTAGCGTACCTAGCGGGAGAGACCCAGTACTTC.

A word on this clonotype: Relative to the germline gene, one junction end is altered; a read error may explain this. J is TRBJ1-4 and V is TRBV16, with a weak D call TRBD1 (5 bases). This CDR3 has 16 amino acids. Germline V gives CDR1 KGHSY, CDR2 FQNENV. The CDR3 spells CASSQSGSTDNEELFF. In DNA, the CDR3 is TGTGCCAGCAGCCAATCTGGATCGACGGACAATGAAGAACTGTTTTTT.

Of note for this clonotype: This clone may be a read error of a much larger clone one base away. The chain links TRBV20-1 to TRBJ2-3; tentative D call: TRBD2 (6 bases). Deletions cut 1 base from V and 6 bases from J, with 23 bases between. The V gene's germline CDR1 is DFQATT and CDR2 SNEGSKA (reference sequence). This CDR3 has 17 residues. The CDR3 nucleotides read TGCAGTGCTAGAGGGGTTAGCGGAAGATCCCGGGAGGATACGCAGTATTTT. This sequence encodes CSARGVSGRSREDTQYF.

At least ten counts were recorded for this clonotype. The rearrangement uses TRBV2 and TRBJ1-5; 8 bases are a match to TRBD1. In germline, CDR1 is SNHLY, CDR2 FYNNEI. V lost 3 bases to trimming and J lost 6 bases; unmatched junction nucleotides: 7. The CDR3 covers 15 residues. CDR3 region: CASSEFRGQGQPQHF. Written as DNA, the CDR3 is TGTGCCAGCAGTGAGTTCAGGGGGCAGGGTCAGCCCCAGCATTTT.

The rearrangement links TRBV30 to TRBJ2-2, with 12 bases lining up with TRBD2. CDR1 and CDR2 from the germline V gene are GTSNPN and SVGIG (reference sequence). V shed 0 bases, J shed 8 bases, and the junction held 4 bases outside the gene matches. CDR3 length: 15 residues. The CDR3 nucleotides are TGTGCCTGGAGTGTGGGCCTAGCGGGAGGGGGGGAGCTGTTTTTT. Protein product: CAWSVGLAGGGELFF.

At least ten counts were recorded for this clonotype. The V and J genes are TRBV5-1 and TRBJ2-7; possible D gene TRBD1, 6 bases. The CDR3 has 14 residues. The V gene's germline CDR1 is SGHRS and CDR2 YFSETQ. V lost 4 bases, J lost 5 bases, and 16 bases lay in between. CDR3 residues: CASSPSGAPDEQYF. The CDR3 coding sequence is TGCGCCAGCAGCCCATCAGGGGCCCCGGACGAGCAGTACTTC. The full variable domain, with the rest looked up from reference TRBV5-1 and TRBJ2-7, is KAGVTQTPRYLIKTRGQQVTLSCSPISGHRSVSWYQQTPGQGLQFLFEYFSETQRNKGNFPGRFSGRQFSNSRSEMNVSTLELGDSALYLCASSPSGAPDEQYFGPGTRLTVT.